This is a list of T cell receptor beta chains from one sample in a study of shared clonotypes between healthy human individuals. The assay was immunoSEQ multiplex PCR, and TCRdb's table has in-frame clones only and misses some. The repertoire holds around 2.5 million clones, approximately 93% seen once, with about 0.34% in the top ten. Sequencing was done on a sample of naive CD4+ T cells from PBMCs. The receptors were gathered from a man younger than 30 in good health. Some clones in this sample may be carry-over from other donors' samples. The conserved cysteine and the conserved F or W are not part of the CDR3 here.

CDR3 protein: ASRRTGGREKLF
V gene: TRBV19
J gene: TRBJ1-4

CDR3 protein: ASSRALAGDEQY
V gene: TRBV14
J gene: TRBJ2-7

CDR3 protein: ASSLGGQGPSTYEQY
V gene: TRBV5-4
J gene: TRBJ2-7

CDR3 protein: ASSLEGRETQY
V gene: TRBV5-4
J gene: TRBJ2-5

CDR3 protein: ASSYSWTGANEKLF
V gene: TRBV6-5
J gene: TRBJ1-4

CDR3 protein: ASSPNPGGTVRGYT
V gene: TRBV9
J gene: TRBJ1-2

CDR3 protein: ASSSPLVVNEQY
V gene: TRBV28
J gene: TRBJ2-7

CDR3 protein: ASSNRRDNEQF
V gene: TRBV11-3
J gene: TRBJ2-1

CDR3 protein: ASSTQGATNEKLF
V gene: TRBV5-6
J gene: TRBJ1-4

CDR3 protein: ASSHENSNQPQH
V gene: TRBV7-9
J gene: TRBJ1-5

CDR3 protein: ASSLGPGQVYEQY
V gene: TRBV7-8
J gene: TRBJ2-7

CDR3 protein: ASSLPGRSSGNTIY
V gene: TRBV11-2
J gene: TRBJ1-3

CDR3 protein: ASSFYPSGNTIY
V gene: TRBV11-3
J gene: TRBJ1-3

CDR3 protein: ASSETSGWDGYT
V gene: TRBV4-2
J gene: TRBJ1-2

CDR3 protein: ASSLRTEGGGYT
V gene: TRBV7-9
J gene: TRBJ1-2

CDR3 protein: ASRVGGGARGYT
V gene: TRBV6-5
J gene: TRBJ1-2

CDR3 protein: ASSGLAGPGSADTQY
V gene: TRBV28
J gene: TRBJ2-3

CDR3 protein: ANSTGGEWAF
V gene: TRBV6-5
J gene: TRBJ1-1

CDR3 protein: ASTESGVRGHETQY
V gene: TRBV11-2
J gene: TRBJ2-5

CDR3 protein: ASSSGLAGGPRGRETQY
V gene: TRBV19
J gene: TRBJ2-5

CDR3 protein: ASSVGSGALSYEQY
V gene: TRBV9
J gene: TRBJ2-7

CDR3 protein: AWSLGQRSQPQH
V gene: TRBV30
J gene: TRBJ1-5

CDR3 protein: ASSLWTRATEQY
V gene: TRBV11-2
J gene: TRBJ2-7

CDR3 protein: ASSRNSGPTADTQY
V gene: TRBV7-2
J gene: TRBJ2-3

CDR3 protein: ASSPGGFSYEQY
V gene: TRBV6-5
J gene: TRBJ2-7

CDR3 protein: ASSLLSVEQY
V gene: TRBV5-6
J gene: TRBJ2-7

CDR3 protein: ATPSWREVRSGETQY
V gene: TRBV7-3
J gene: TRBJ2-5

CDR3 protein: ASSLGGRTGNSYEQY
V gene: TRBV7-9
J gene: TRBJ2-7

CDR3 protein: ASSYSGTGTYEQY
V gene: TRBV6-5
J gene: TRBJ2-7

CDR3 protein: TWTQSLVGYT
V gene: TRBV30
J gene: TRBJ1-2

CDR3 protein: ASSADSRYQPQH
V gene: TRBV2
J gene: TRBJ1-5

CDR3 protein: ASSLFSVGQRGGYT
V gene: TRBV5-6
J gene: TRBJ1-2

CDR3 protein: ASSSAGSSYEQY
V gene: TRBV12-1
J gene: TRBJ2-7

CDR3 protein: ASRPTGDSGNTIY
V gene: TRBV11-2
J gene: TRBJ1-3

CDR3 protein: ASSLTRGLTYEQY
V gene: TRBV28
J gene: TRBJ2-7

CDR3 protein: ASSPETYNEQF
V gene: TRBV28
J gene: TRBJ2-1